The present entry profiles one T cell receptor beta chain with its context. This record belongs to a study of blood T cell repertoires in COVID-19. In germline, CDR1 is SEHNR, CDR2 FQNEAQ (reference sequence). CDR3 length: 16 residues. Unmatched junction bases numbered 13, after V lost 5 bases and J lost 5 bases. Sequenced by immunoSEQ multiplex PCR; TCRdb stores in-frame clones only, minus some. The table records under 100,000 clones, 89% of them present only once. The genes are TRBV7-9 and TRBJ2-5; 8 bases map to TRBD2. The receptor was isolated from a man aged 45-65 years with acute or convalescent COVID-19. Sequencing was carried out using peripheral blood. The CDR3 nucleotides read TGTGCCAGCAGCCCTCCTCGGGGGGGGGAGGTTGAGACCCAGTACTTC. It is translated as CASSPPRGGEVETQYF. Filled out from reference TRBV7-9 and TRBJ2-5, the complete variable domain reads DTGVSQNPRHKITKRGQNVTFRCDPISEHNRLYWYRQTLGQGPEFLTYFQNEAQLEKSRLLSDRFSAERPKGSFSTLEIQRTEQGDSAMYLCASSPPRGGEVETQYFGPGTRLLVL.